Presented here are 32 T cell receptor beta chains from one specimen sequenced in a study of blood T cell repertoires in COVID-19. Profiling relied on immunoSEQ multiplex PCR, and the TCRdb table lists in-frame clones only, not all of them. The sample lists some 140,000 clones, around 87% occurring once. Sequences were obtained from peripheral blood. All receptors derive from a man aged 45 to 65 with active COVID-19.

J is TRBJ1-4 and V is TRBV25-1, with 7 bases lining up with TRBD1. This CDR3 spans 15 amino acids. Trimming at V came to 6 bases and at J to 13 bases, leaving 17 bases not matched to a gene. Germline lookup yields CDR1 MGHDK and CDR2 SYGVNS. In DNA, the CDR3 is TGTGCCAGCAGCGCCGACGGCAGGGGGGCATTACGACTGTTTTTT. Translating gives CASSADGRGALRLFF.

The chain uses TRBV5-6 and TRBJ2-1; 7 bases line up with TRBD2. CDR1 and CDR2 from the germline V gene are SGHDT and YYEEEE. The trim removed 2 bases at V and 2 bases at J, leaving 13 bases unmatched. The CDR3 length is 18 residues. CDR3 sequence reads: CASSLTTGTTKAYNEQFF. CDR3 nucleotide sequence: TGTGCCAGCAGCTTAACAACCGGGACTACAAAGGCCTACAATGAGCAGTTCTTC. Complete variable domain (other parts from reference TRBV5-6 and TRBJ2-1): DAGVTQSPTHLIKTRGQQVTLRCSPKSGHDTVSWYQQALGQGPQFIFQYYEEEERQRGNFPDRFSGHQFPNYSSELNVNALLLGDSALYLCASSLTTGTTKAYNEQFFGPGTRLTVL.

As for this clone: At one end the junction does not follow the germline gene, possibly because of a read error. The chain carries TRBV3-1 (or the pseudogene TRBV3-2) and TRBJ2-7; 9 bases map to TRBD2. The CDR3 is made up of 15 amino acids. Germline V CDR1 and CDR2: LGHDT, YNNKEL (reference sequence). In DNA, the CDR3 is TGTGCCACCGCGGCGGGGGGGGGACTGTCCTCCGAGCAGTACTTC. It codes for CATAAGGGLSSEQYF.

This chain connects TRBV19 to TRBJ1-1; D not resolved. Trimming stripped 5 bases from V and 3 bases from J, with 4 bases between. Germline CDR1 LNHDA, CDR2 SQIVND (reference sequence). The CDR3 is made up of 11 amino acids. Here the CDR3 reads CASSRDTEAFF. In nucleotides, the CDR3 is TGTGCCAGTAGTCGGGACACTGAAGCTTTCTTT.

The chain combines TRBV30 with TRBJ1-2; 12 bases are shared with TRBD1. This CDR3 is built from 14 residues. Germline lookup yields CDR1 GTSNPN and CDR2 SVGIG (reference sequence). The trim removed 3 bases at V and 6 bases at J, leaving 5 bases unmatched. CDR3 nucleotide sequence: TGTGCCTGGAGCACCGGGACAGGGGGCAATGGCTACACCTTC. Its protein product is CAWSTGTGGNGYTF.

The rearrangement joins TRBV6-5 to TRBJ2-7; 8 bases agree with TRBD1. J lost 5 bases, V lost 10 bases, and 7 bases had no gene match. Germline V gives CDR1 MNHEY, CDR2 SVGAGI. This CDR3 comprises 12 residues. The CDR3 region has the DNA TGTGCCACGGACAGGGCCGGCGACGAGCAGTACTTC. This gives the protein CATDRAGDEQYF.

This clone occurred once. The J gene is TRBJ2-1, the V gene TRBV19, with TRBD2 matching over 13 bases. The J segment lost 5 bases and the V segment lost 4 bases, leaving 11 bases of the junction unmatched. This CDR3 spans 18 amino acids. Germline values: CDR1 LNHDA, CDR2 SQIVND (reference sequence). The CDR3 here is CASSRRGLAGTTHNEQFF. The DNA for the CDR3 is TGTGCCAGTAGTAGAAGGGGACTAGCGGGGACTACTCACAATGAGCAGTTCTTC. Based on the CDR3 plus reference TRBV19 and TRBJ2-1, the full variable domain is DGGITQSPKYLFRKEGQNVTLSCEQNLNHDAMYWYRQDPGQGLRLIYYSQIVNDFQKGDIAEGYSVSREKKESFPLTVTSAQKNPTAFYLCASSRRGLAGTTHNEQFFGPGTRLTVL.

This clone has just a few counts. The chain links TRBV2 to TRBJ1-3, with 7 bases lining up with TRBD1. V trimming: 6 bases; J trimming: 1 base; junction bases outside the gene matches: 0. The CDR3 is 13 residues long. CDR1 and CDR2 from the germline V gene are SNHLY and FYNNEI. CDR3 sequence (DNA): TGTGCCAGCAGGACAGGGTCTGGAAACACCATATATTTT. Translating it yields CASRTGSGNTIYF.

This chain uses TRBV18 with TRBJ1-2, with D possibly TRBD1 on 6 matching bases. Per the germline V gene, CDR1 is KGHSH and CDR2 is LQKENI. Trimming took off 1 base at V and 5 bases at J, with 17 bases between the two ends. The CDR3 sequence is 16 residues long. The CDR3 sequence: CASSPLSLDSLYGYTF. In nucleotides, the CDR3 is TGTGCCAGCTCACCACTTAGTCTGGACAGCTTATATGGCTACACCTTC.

This clone was seen a handful of times. The V gene is TRBV7-6, the J gene TRBJ2-1, with D possibly matching TRBD2 (6 bases). In germline, CDR1 is SGHVS, CDR2 FNYEAQ. Trimming removed 4 bases from V and 0 bases from J, with 16 bases in between. The CDR3 covers 17 residues. The CDR3 loop reads CASSSLTRSPSYNEQFF. In nucleotides, the CDR3 is TGTGCCAGCAGCTCCTTGACTAGAAGCCCCTCCTACAATGAGCAGTTCTTC.

This clone came up once. This chain joins TRBV5-4 and TRBJ2-3; TRBD2 matches 9 bases. The V gene end was trimmed by 0 bases and the J gene end by 2 bases; junction bases not matched to a gene: 1. Germline CDR1 and CDR2: SGHNT and YYREEE (reference sequence). The length of the CDR3 is 15 residues. CDR3 nucleotide sequence: TGTGCCAGCAGCTTGGGACTAGCGGACACAGATACGCAGTATTTT. Residues: CASSLGLADTDTQYF.

This chain links TRBV30 with TRBJ1-3, with 7 bases aligning to TRBD1. CDR1 and CDR2 (germline): GTSNPN, SVGIG (reference sequence). V gave up 5 bases and J gave up 0 bases; unmatched junction bases: 10. There are 16 residues in the CDR3. The CDR3 DNA is TGTGCCTGGCAGAACTTCAGGGGGAGCTCTGGAAACACCATATATTTT. The encoded protein is CAWQNFRGSSGNTIYF.

This chain connects TRBV3-1 (or the pseudogene TRBV3-2) to TRBJ2-3; D perhaps matches TRBD2 (7 bases). CDR3 length equals 15 residues. V lost 4 bases and J 7 bases, leaving 18 bases between the germline ends. Germline loops: CDR1 LGHDT, CDR2 YNNKEL (reference sequence). The CDR3 DNA follows: TGTGCCAGCAGCCTACGGGGGGCTGAACGGAATACGCAGTATTTT. As protein: CASSLRGAERNTQYF.

This clone showed up just a few times. The V call is TRBV5-1, the J call TRBJ1-6; D may be TRBD1 (5 bases). Germline CDR1 reads SGHRS; CDR2 reads YFSETQ. V was trimmed by 0 bases and J by 5 bases, leaving 12 bases between them. CDR3 size: 16 residues. The DNA for the CDR3 is TGCGCCAGCAGCTTGGAGGTTCAGGGCCATAATTCACCCCTCCACTTT. This gives the protein CASSLEVQGHNSPLHF.

V gene TRBV7-8 combines with J gene TRBJ1-5; the D gene is possibly TRBD1 (6 bases). CDR3 length equals 14 residues. Trimming took off 5 bases at V and 4 bases at J, with 12 bases between the two ends. The germline gives CDR1 SGHVS, CDR2 FQNEAQ. The CDR3: CASSPQGMNQPQHF. The CDR3 DNA reads as TGTGCCAGCAGCCCTCAGGGGATGAATCAGCCCCAGCATTTT.

This clone was seen just once. The chain links TRBV19 to TRBJ1-3, with a possible D match to TRBD1 (5 bases). Germline loops: CDR1 LNHDA, CDR2 SQIVND (reference sequence). V was pared by 5 bases and J by 8 bases, with 13 bases between. The CDR3 sequence is 13 residues long. The CDR3 coding sequence is TGTGCCAGTAGTTGGCAGGGCGGGGACACCATATATTTT. This sequence encodes CASSWQGGDTIYF.

The CDR3 nucleotides read TGTGCCAGCAGCCCGACAGGGGATTCACCCCTCCACTTT. Translating it yields CASSPTGDSPLHF. The V and J genes are TRBV5-5 and TRBJ1-6; TRBD1 matches 8 bases. Germline CDR1 is SGHKS and CDR2 is YYEKEE (reference sequence). Trimming took 4 bases from V and 8 from J; bases not matched to a gene: 2. This CDR3 is built from 13 residues.

The CDR3 spells CSVETGGGEKLFF. CDR3 coding DNA: TGCAGCGTTGAAACAGGGGGGGGTGAAAAACTGTTTTTT. The rearrangement joins TRBV29-1 to TRBJ1-4; TRBD1 matches at 8 bases. The CDR3 spans 13 residues. The ends lost 2 bases at V and 7 bases at J; junction bases unmatched: 3. CDR1 and CDR2 from the germline V gene are SQVTM and ANQGSEA.

In DNA form, the CDR3 reads TGTGCCAGCAGCCAAGAAGTAGGAGCACTCTATGGCTACACCTTC. It translates to CASSQEVGALYGYTF. The chain uses TRBV3-1 (or the pseudogene TRBV3-2) and TRBJ1-2, with D hard to call. Per the germline V gene, CDR1 is LGHDT and CDR2 is YNNKEL (reference sequence). The CDR3 has 15 residues. Trimming took off 0 bases at V and 4 bases at J, with 12 bases between the two ends.

The V and J genes are TRBV5-1 and TRBJ2-1; possible D gene TRBD1, 7 bases. CDR1 and CDR2 (germline): SGHRS, YFSETQ. V was trimmed by 0 bases and J by 7 bases, leaving 20 bases between them. This CDR3 region has 17 residues. The CDR3 DNA reads TGCGCCAGCAGCTTGGCCTTGAGGACAGGAGGGGATAATGAGCAGTTCTTC. Amino acids: CASSLALRTGGDNEQFF. Complete variable domain (other parts from reference TRBV5-1 and TRBJ2-1): KAGVTQTPRYLIKTRGQQVTLSCSPISGHRSVSWYQQTPGQGLQFLFEYFSETQRNKGNFPGRFSGRQFSNSRSEMNVSTLELGDSALYLCASSLALRTGGDNEQFFGPGTRLTVL.

V is TRBV30 and J is TRBJ2-3; 8 bases align to TRBD2. The CDR3 runs 14 residues. The V gene end was trimmed by 2 bases and the J gene end by 4 bases; junction bases not matched to a gene: 5. CDR1 GTSNPN and CDR2 SVGIG come from the germline V gene (reference sequence). Written as DNA, the CDR3 is TGTGCCTGGAGTCCGTGGCGGGGGGCAGATACGCAGTATTTT. This codes for CAWSPWRGADTQYF.

Points on this clone: The junction does not match germline at one end; this may be a read error. The genes are TRBV12-3 or TRBV12-4 and TRBJ2-2; no definite D call. The CDR3 runs to 13 residues. The CDR3 sequence is CASSSRNAGELFF. In DNA form, the CDR3 reads TGTGCCAGCAGTAGCAGGAACGCCGGGGAGCTGTTTTTT.

The chain employs TRBV3-1 (or the pseudogene TRBV3-2) and TRBJ1-1; D not certain. CDR1 and CDR2 (germline): LGHDT, YNNKEL (reference sequence). The V end lost 4 bases, the J end lost 5 bases, and 20 bases lay between the germline ends. This CDR3 region has 16 residues. The CDR3 loop reads CASSPSGLGRGTEAFF. CDR3 in DNA: TGTGCCAGCAGCCCCTCCGGTTTAGGGAGAGGAACTGAAGCTTTCTTT.

This chain uses TRBV6-1 with TRBJ2-7; no firm D call. V was cut by 0 bases and J by 2 bases, with 8 bases left in between. Germline V gene sequence: CDR1 MNHNS, CDR2 SASEGT. The CDR3 is 14 residues long. The CDR3, as DNA: TGTGCCAGCAGTGAAGCGACAATGACCTACGAGCAGTACTTC. It codes for CASSEATMTYEQYF.

Turning to this clone: The junction and the germline gene differ at one end; a read error may be behind it. The chain recombines TRBV29-1 with TRBJ1-1, with unresolved D. The CDR3 runs to 9 residues. Germline V lookup: CDR1 SQVTM, CDR2 ANQGSEA. The CDR3 is CSVDGPPLF. CDR3 DNA: TGCAGCGTTGATGGCCCCCCCCTCTTT.

The sample holds one count of this clone. The chain joins TRBV30 to TRBJ2-1, with 8 bases aligning to TRBD2. This CDR3 spans 14 amino acids. Trimming took 0 bases from V and 4 from J; bases not matched to a gene: 2. CDR1 is GTSNPN, CDR2 SVGIG, per germline (reference sequence). CDR3 residues: CAWSVLAEYNEQFF. CDR3 coding DNA: TGTGCCTGGAGTGTACTAGCGGAATACAATGAGCAGTTCTTC.

For the CDR3, the DNA is TGTGCCAGCCGACGACAGGGCTCTGGAAACACCATATATTTT. It yields the protein CASRRQGSGNTIYF. The chain has TRBV3-1 (or the pseudogene TRBV3-2) and TRBJ1-3; 7 bases align to TRBD1. The germline V gene encodes CDR1 LGHDT and CDR2 YNNKEL (reference sequence). With V trimmed by 8 bases and J by 0 bases, 4 bases remained unmatched. The CDR3 has 14 residues.

The J gene is TRBJ1-6, the V gene TRBV7-9; 10 bases map to TRBD1. Germline V gene lookup returns CDR1 SEHNR and CDR2 FQNEAQ (reference sequence). The CDR3 contains 15 residues. Trimming at V came to 3 bases and at J to 7 bases, leaving 3 bases not matched to a gene. The CDR3 DNA reads as TGTGCCAGCAGCTTGCGACAGGGGGCGAATTCACCCCTCCACTTT. Encoded protein: CASSLRQGANSPLHF.

The chain has TRBV10-3 and TRBJ2-3, with a tentative D call TRBD2 (6 bases). Germline CDR1 reads ENHRY; CDR2 reads SYGVKD. Trimming removed 11 bases from V and 3 bases from J, with 12 bases in between. The CDR3 runs 12 residues. CDR3 loop: CASGGGTDTQYF. The CDR3, as DNA: TGTGCCTCCGGTGGGGGGACAGATACGCAGTATTTT.

The chain employs TRBV10-3 and TRBJ1-2; TRBD1 might be the D (6 bases). CDR3 size: 11 residues. V dropped 8 bases and J dropped 4 bases, with 8 bases sitting between them. Germline V gives CDR1 ENHRY, CDR2 SYGVKD. The CDR3 loop reads CAIGGVYGYTF. Written as DNA, the CDR3 is TGTGCCATCGGGGGCGTCTATGGCTACACCTTC.

The V call is TRBV2, the J call TRBJ1-2, with D possibly TRBD1 on 5 matching bases. CDR1 and CDR2 from the germline V gene are SNHLY and FYNNEI. This CDR3 contains 14 residues. With 11 bases removed from V and 4 bases from J, the gap between germline ends came to 20 bases. In DNA, the CDR3 is TGTGCCGCCAGCAGTGAAGGGGCAGGCTATGGCTACACCTTC. It specifies CAASSEGAGYGYTF.

V usage is TRBV24-1 and J usage is TRBJ2-3, with 9 bases that match TRBD1. The V gene's germline CDR1 is KGHDR and CDR2 SFDVKD. Losses at the gene ends were 3 bases for V and 4 bases for J; bases not matched to a gene: 4. CDR3 length: 15 residues. CDR3 bases: TGTGCCACCAGTGATGACGGGACAGGGCCAGATACGCAGTATTTT. It translates to CATSDDGTGPDTQYF.